What follows are 19 T cell receptor beta chains derived from one specimen sequenced in a study of T cells after yellow fever vaccination. TCRdb fed the 5' RACE reads into MiXCR, producing one record per CDR3 protein. The sample has about 400,000 distinct CDR3 sequences, 6.2% seen once. Sequencing was performed on PBMCs, taken 5 days after the yellow fever booster vaccination. These receptor sequences come from a young man who received the YFV17D yellow fever vaccine.

The rearrangement joins TRBV6-2 or TRBV6-3 to TRBJ2-3; 8 bases fit TRBD2. CDR3 length: 14 residues. J was trimmed by 2 bases and V by 8 bases; bases with no gene match: 6. CDR1 and CDR2 from the germline V gene are MNHEY and SVGEGT. For the CDR3, the DNA is TGTGCCAGCGGCGGGACTAGTCTCACAGATACGCAGTATTTT. This gives the protein CASGGTSLTDTQYF.

V is TRBV7-9 and J is TRBJ2-3, with TRBD2 matching over 7 bases. Germline assignment: CDR1 SEHNR and CDR2 FQNEAQ (reference sequence). This CDR3 spans 17 amino acids. Trimming at V came to 5 bases and at J to 0 bases, leaving 11 bases not matched to a gene. CDR3 nucleotides: TGTGCCAGCAGCCCCGGTGGCACTAGCGTTAGCACAGATACGCAGTATTTT. Protein sequence: CASSPGGTSVSTDTQYF.

This clonotype was counted at least ten times. The J gene is TRBJ2-7, the V gene TRBV6-1; 9 bases match TRBD1. Germline V gene sequence: CDR1 MNHNS, CDR2 SASEGT. The CDR3 is made up of 15 amino acids. The V and J ends lost 6 bases and 4 bases, in that order; junction bases with no gene match: 10. CDR3 protein: CASSSPGTGFYEQYF. Written as DNA, the CDR3 is TGTGCCAGCAGCTCCCCCGGGACAGGGTTTTACGAGCAGTACTTC.

In this sample, this clonotype turned up many times. This chain uses TRBV3-1 with TRBJ1-5; TRBD1 is a possible D gene (5 bases). CDR1 is LGHDT and CDR2 is YNNKEL in the germline V gene (reference sequence). The CDR3 sequence is 14 residues long. The V end lost 4 bases, the J end lost 7 bases, and 14 bases lay between the germline ends. In nucleotides, the CDR3 is TGTGCCAGCAGCCCAGGGCCCGGTGGGCAGCCCCAGCATTTT. As protein: CASSPGPGGQPQHF.

This clonotype was observed many times. J is TRBJ2-1 and V is TRBV7-2; perhaps TRBD2 as D (6 bases). V was trimmed by 5 bases and J by 7 bases, leaving 18 bases between them. Germline values: CDR1 SGHTA, CDR2 FQGNSA. The CDR3 runs 15 residues. The CDR3 spells CASSPQVGGDNEQFF. CDR3 nucleotide sequence: TGTGCCAGCAGCCCCCAAGTGGGAGGAGATAATGAGCAGTTCTTC.

CDR3 nucleotides: TGCAGTGCTAGAGATAAGAGGCTTGGGGATACGCAGTATTTT. This codes for CSARDKRLGDTQYF. The chain is built from TRBV20-1 and TRBJ2-3; no clear D gene. Trimming left V 0 bases short and J 6 bases short, with 13 bases between. The CDR3 consists of 14 residues. Germline V gene data show CDR1 as DFQATT and CDR2 as SNEGSKA (reference sequence).

Ten or more counts support this clonotype. V and J are TRBV7-2 and TRBJ2-7; D is uncertain. Germline V gene sequence: CDR1 SGHTA, CDR2 FQGNSA. This CDR3 contains 11 residues. The V end lost 6 bases, the J end lost 3 bases, and 6 bases lay between the germline ends. This chain's CDR3 is CASRKLYEQYF. The CDR3 nucleotides are TGTGCCAGCAGGAAGCTCTACGAGCAGTACTTC.

This clonotype has ten or more counts. The chain joins TRBV10-3 to TRBJ2-1, with D perhaps matching TRBD1 or TRBD2 (6 bases each). CDR1 and CDR2 from the germline V gene are ENHRY and SYGVKD. Trimming took 10 bases from V and 9 from J, leaving 22 bases between them. The CDR3 has 14 amino acids. The CDR3 here is CATREGGPGFEQFF. The CDR3 DNA reads TGTGCCACCCGTGAGGGGGGCCCAGGGTTTGAGCAGTTCTTC.

This clonotype was picked up a small number of times. The rearrangement uses TRBV20-1 and TRBJ2-1; TRBD2 might be the D (5 bases). V gave up 3 bases and J gave up 10 bases, with 13 bases separating them. This CDR3 spans 12 amino acids. Germline lookup yields CDR1 DFQATT and CDR2 SNEGSKA (reference sequence). CDR3 amino acids: CSASSSRLEQFF. CDR3 nucleotide sequence: TGCAGTGCTAGCTCTAGCCGCTTAGAGCAGTTCTTC.

This clonotype was recorded many times. The chain links TRBV7-2 to TRBJ2-7; TRBD2 matches 10 bases. V lost 4 bases to trimming and J lost 4 bases; unmatched junction nucleotides: 7. Germline CDR1 and CDR2: SGHTA and FQGNSA. The CDR3 consists of 15 residues. This CDR3 is CASSSASGSGYEQYF. The DNA for the CDR3 is TGTGCCAGCAGCTCCGCTAGCGGGAGTGGTTACGAGCAGTACTTC.

The chain couples TRBV7-2 to TRBJ2-1; no reliable D call. The germline V and J ends were trimmed by 5 bases and 3 bases, with 11 bases remaining between them. Looked up from germline, CDR1 is SGHTA and CDR2 is FQGNSA. This CDR3 is built from 14 residues. In nucleotides, the CDR3 is TGTGCCAGCAGCCCCCGGACCATCTACAATGAGCAGTTCTTC. As protein: CASSPRTIYNEQFF.

The J gene is TRBJ2-3, the V gene TRBV20-1, with unresolved D. Germline V gives CDR1 DFQATT, CDR2 SNEGSKA (reference sequence). Between the trimmed V and J ends, which lost 6 bases and 0 bases, there was a span of 7 bases. The CDR3 runs 12 residues. DNA of the CDR3: TGCAGTGCCCCAGAGAGCACAGATACGCAGTATTTT. Translated: CSAPESTDTQYF.

In its sample, this clonotype was seen a few times. The rearrangement links TRBV7-2 to TRBJ2-3, with D unresolved. Trimming removed 4 bases from V and 0 bases from J, with 8 bases in between. Germline values: CDR1 SGHTA, CDR2 FQGNSA. The CDR3 is made up of 14 amino acids. The CDR3 protein is CASSSSRSTDTQYF. CDR3 DNA sequence: TGTGCCAGCAGCTCTTCCCGTAGCACAGATACGCAGTATTTT.

The chain combines TRBV12-3 or TRBV12-4 with TRBJ2-5, with unresolved D. V lost 8 bases and J 0 bases, leaving 10 bases between the germline ends. The CDR3 totals 13 residues. CDR3 sequence reads: CASSRTNQETQYF. CDR3 sequence (DNA): TGTGCCAGCTCTCGAACAAACCAAGAGACCCAGTACTTC.

The sample holds many counts of this clonotype. The chain carries TRBV27 and TRBJ1-5; D is ambiguous. Per the germline V gene, CDR1 is MNHEY and CDR2 is SMNVEV (reference sequence). The ends were cut back, 6 bases at V and 3 bases at J, with 15 bases in the middle. The CDR3 runs to 15 residues. The CDR3 is CASRSYDGLNQPQHF. Here the CDR3 DNA reads TGTGCCAGCAGAAGTTACGACGGCCTCAATCAGCCCCAGCATTTT.

This clonotype was seen repeatedly, ten times or more. This rearrangement joins TRBV7-2 to TRBJ2-1; 13 positions agree with TRBD2. Germline CDR1 and CDR2: SGHTA and FQGNSA. The CDR3 loop spans 15 amino acids. Losses at the gene ends were 6 bases for V and 9 bases for J; bases not matched to a gene: 8. In nucleotides, the CDR3 is TGTGCCAGCAGAATAGAACGACTAGCGGGAGGTGAGCAGTTCTTC. This translates into CASRIERLAGGEQFF.

The chain is built from TRBV20-1 and TRBJ2-7, with 8 bases lining up with TRBD1. Trimming at V came to 3 bases and at J to 2 bases, leaving 6 bases not matched to a gene. Per the germline V gene, CDR1 is DFQATT and CDR2 is SNEGSKA (reference sequence). There are 14 residues in the CDR3. The DNA of the CDR3 is TGCAGTGCTAGTTTCAGGGGGCTTCCCTACGAGCAGTACTTC. Its protein product is CSASFRGLPYEQYF.

In this sample, this clonotype turned up a few times. The chain employs TRBV7-3 and TRBJ2-2, with TRBD2 matching over 10 bases. The V gene's germline CDR1 is SGHTA and CDR2 FQGTGA. V lost 5 bases to trimming and J lost 4 bases; unmatched junction nucleotides: 10. This CDR3 spans 17 amino acids. CDR3 protein: CASSLSSGRAGTGELFF. In nucleotides, the CDR3 is TGTGCCAGCAGCCTCTCCAGCGGGAGGGCCGGCACCGGGGAGCTGTTTTTT.

This clonotype has only a few counts. The genes are TRBV20-1 and TRBJ2-7, with D tentatively TRBD1 (6 bases). Between the trimmed V and J ends, which lost 6 bases and 3 bases, there was a span of 18 bases. Germline V CDR1 and CDR2: DFQATT, SNEGSKA (reference sequence). The length of the CDR3 is 14 residues. The chain's CDR3 is CSAMGTRSYYEQYF. CDR3 coding DNA: TGCAGTGCCATGGGGACAAGGTCGTACTACGAGCAGTACTTC.